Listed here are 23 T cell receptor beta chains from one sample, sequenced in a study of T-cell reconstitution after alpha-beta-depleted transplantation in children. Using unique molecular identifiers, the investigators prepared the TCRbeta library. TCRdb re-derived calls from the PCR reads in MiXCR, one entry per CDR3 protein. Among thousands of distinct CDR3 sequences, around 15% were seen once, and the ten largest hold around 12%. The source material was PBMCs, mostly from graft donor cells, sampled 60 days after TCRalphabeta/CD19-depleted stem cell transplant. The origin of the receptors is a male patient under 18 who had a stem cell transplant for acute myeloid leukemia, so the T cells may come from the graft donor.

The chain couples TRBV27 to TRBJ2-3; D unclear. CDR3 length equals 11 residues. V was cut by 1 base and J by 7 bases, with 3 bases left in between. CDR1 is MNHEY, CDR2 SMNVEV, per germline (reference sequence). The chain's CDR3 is CASSLFYTQYF. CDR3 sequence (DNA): TGTGCCAGCAGTTTATTTTATACGCAGTATTTT.

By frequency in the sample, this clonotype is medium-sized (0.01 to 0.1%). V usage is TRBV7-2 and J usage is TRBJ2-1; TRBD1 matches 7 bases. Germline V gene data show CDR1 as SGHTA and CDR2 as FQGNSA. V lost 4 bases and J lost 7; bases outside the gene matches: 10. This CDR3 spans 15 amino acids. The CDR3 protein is CASSSDRVWGNEQFF. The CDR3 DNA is TGTGCCAGCAGCTCTGACAGGGTGTGGGGAAATGAGCAGTTCTTC.

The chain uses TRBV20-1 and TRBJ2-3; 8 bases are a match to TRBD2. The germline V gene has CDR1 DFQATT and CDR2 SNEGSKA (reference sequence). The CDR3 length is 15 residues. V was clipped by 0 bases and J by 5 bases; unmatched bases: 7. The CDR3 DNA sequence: TGCAGTGCTAGAGACGAAGCGGGAGCTAGAGATACGCAGTATTTT. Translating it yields CSARDEAGARDTQYF.

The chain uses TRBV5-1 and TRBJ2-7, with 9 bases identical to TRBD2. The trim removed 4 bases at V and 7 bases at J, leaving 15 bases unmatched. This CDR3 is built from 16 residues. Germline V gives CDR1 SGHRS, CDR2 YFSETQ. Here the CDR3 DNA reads TGCGCCAGCAGCCACCCCTCAGCGGGAGGTCCGGGTGAGCAGTACTTC. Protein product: CASSHPSAGGPGEQYF.

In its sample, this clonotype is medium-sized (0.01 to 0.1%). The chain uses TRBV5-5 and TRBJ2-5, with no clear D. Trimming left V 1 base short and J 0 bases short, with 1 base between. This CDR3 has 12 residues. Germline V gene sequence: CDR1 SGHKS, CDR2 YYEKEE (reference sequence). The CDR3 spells CASSLYQETQYF. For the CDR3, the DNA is TGTGCCAGCAGCTTGTACCAAGAGACCCAGTACTTC.

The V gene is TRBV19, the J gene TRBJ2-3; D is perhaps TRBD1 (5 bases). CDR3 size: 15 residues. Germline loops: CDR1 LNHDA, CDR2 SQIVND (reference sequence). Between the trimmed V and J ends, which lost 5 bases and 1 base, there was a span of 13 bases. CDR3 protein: CASSSRQLRTDTQYF. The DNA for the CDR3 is TGTGCCAGTAGTTCCCGACAGCTCCGCACAGATACGCAGTATTTT.

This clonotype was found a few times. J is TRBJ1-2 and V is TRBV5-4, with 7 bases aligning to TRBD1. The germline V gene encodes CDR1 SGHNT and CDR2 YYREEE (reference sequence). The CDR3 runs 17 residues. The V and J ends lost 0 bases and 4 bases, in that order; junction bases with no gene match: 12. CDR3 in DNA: TGTGCCAGCAGCTTGGGAGACAGGGCGCAGGATCTCTATGGCTACACCTTC. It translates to CASSLGDRAQDLYGYTF.

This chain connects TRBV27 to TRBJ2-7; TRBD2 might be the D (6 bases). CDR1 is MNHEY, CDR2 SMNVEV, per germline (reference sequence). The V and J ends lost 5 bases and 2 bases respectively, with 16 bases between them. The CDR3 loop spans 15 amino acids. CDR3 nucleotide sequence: TGTGCCAGCAGTGCCCGCGGGACTGCACCCTACGAGCAGTACTTC. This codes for CASSARGTAPYEQYF.

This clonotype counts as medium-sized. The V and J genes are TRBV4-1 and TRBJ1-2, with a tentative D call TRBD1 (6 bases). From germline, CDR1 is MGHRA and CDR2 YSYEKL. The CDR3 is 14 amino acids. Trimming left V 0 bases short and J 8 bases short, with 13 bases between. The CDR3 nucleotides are TGCGCCAGCAGCCAAGAAAGTGGGGGCCCAGGCTACACCTTC. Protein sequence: CASSQESGGPGYTF.

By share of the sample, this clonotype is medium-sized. CDR3 region: CSARIPGSGADTQYF. CDR3 nucleotides: TGCAGTGCCCGTATTCCGGGGTCCGGAGCAGATACGCAGTATTTT. The chain employs TRBV20-1 and TRBJ2-3; D possibly corresponds to TRBD2 (5 bases). Germline CDR1 is DFQATT and CDR2 is SNEGSKA (reference sequence). This CDR3 spans 15 amino acids. The V and J ends lost 6 bases and 4 bases respectively, with 20 bases between them.

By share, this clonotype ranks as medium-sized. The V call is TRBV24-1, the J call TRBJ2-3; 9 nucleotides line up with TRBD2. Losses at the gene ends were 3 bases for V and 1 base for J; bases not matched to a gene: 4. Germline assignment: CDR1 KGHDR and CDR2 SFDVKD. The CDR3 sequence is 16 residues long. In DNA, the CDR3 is TGTGCCACCAGTGATCCCGTAGCGGGGGGCACAGATACGCAGTATTTT. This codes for CATSDPVAGGTDTQYF.

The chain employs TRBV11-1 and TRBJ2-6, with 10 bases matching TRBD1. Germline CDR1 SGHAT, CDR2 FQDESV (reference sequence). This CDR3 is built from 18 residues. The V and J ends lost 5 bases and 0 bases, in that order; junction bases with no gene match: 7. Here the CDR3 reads CASSPTGGSVSGANVLTF. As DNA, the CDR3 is TGTGCCAGCAGCCCGACAGGGGGCTCCGTCTCTGGGGCCAACGTCCTGACTTTC.

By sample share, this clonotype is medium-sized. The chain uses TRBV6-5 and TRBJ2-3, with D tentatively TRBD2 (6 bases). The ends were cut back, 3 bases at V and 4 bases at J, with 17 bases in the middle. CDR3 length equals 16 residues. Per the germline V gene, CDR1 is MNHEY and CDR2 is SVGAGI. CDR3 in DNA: TGTGCCAGCAGTTATGGACAACGGGGAGGCGCAGATACGCAGTATTTT. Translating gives CASSYGQRGGADTQYF.

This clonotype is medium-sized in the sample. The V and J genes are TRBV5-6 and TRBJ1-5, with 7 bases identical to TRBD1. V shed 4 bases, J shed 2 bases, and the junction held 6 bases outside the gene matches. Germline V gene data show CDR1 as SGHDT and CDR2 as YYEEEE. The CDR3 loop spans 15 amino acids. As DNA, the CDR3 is TGTGCCAGCAGCAGACAGGGACGAGGCAATCAGCCCCAGCATTTT. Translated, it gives CASSRQGRGNQPQHF.

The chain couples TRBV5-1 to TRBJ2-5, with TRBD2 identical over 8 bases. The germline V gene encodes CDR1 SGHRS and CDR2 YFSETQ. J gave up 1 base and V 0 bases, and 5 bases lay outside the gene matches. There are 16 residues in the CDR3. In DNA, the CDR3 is TGCGCCAGCAGCTTGGCGCCTAGCGGGCCCCAAGAGACCCAGTACTTC. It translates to CASSLAPSGPQETQYF.

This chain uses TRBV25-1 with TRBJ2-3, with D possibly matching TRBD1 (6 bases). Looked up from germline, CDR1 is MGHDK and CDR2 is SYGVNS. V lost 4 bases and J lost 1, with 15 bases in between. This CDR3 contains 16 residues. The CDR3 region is CASSARKGVGTDTQYF. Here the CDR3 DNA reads TGTGCCAGCAGTGCTCGAAAGGGGGTCGGCACAGATACGCAGTATTTT.

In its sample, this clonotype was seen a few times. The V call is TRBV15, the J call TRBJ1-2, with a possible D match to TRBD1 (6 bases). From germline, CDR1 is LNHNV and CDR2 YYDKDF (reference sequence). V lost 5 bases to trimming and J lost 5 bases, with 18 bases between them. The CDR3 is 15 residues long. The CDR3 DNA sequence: TGTGCCACCAGCGGCCTTTGGGGGCGCGTATATGGCTACACCTTC. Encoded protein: CATSGLWGRVYGYTF.

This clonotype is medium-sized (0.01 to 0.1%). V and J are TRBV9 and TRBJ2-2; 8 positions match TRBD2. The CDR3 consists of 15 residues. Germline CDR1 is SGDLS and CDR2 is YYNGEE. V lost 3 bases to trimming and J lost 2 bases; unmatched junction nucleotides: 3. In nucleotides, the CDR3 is TGTGCCAGCAGCGCCGGACTAGCCAACACCGGGGAGCTGTTTTTT. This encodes CASSAGLANTGELFF.

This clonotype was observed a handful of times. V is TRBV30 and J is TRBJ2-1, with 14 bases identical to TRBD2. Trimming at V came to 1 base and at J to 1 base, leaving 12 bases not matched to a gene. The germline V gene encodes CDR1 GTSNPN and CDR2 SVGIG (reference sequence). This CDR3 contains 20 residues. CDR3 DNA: TGTGCCTGGAGTGCCTGGACGGGACTAGCGGGAGTACAGTCCTACAATGAGCAGTTCTTC. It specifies CAWSAWTGLAGVQSYNEQFF.

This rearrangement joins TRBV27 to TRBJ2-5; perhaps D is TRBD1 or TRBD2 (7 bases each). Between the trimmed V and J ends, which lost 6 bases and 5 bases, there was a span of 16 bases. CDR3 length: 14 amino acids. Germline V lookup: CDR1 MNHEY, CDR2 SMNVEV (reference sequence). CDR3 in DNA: TGTGCCAGCAGCTCGACAGGGCGGGGGGAGACCCAGTACTTC. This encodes CASSSTGRGETQYF.

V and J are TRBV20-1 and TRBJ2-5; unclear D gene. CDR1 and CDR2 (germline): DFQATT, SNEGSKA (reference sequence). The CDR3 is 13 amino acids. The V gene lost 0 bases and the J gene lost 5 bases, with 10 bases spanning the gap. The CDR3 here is CSARDSAWETQYF. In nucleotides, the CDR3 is TGCAGTGCTAGAGATTCGGCGTGGGAGACCCAGTACTTC.

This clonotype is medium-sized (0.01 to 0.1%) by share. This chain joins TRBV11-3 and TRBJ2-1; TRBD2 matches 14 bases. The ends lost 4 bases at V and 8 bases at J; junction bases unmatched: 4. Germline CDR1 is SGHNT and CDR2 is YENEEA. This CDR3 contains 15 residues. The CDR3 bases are TGTGCCAGCAGCTCAGGGACTAGCGGGAGATATGAGCAGTTCTTC. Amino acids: CASSSGTSGRYEQFF.

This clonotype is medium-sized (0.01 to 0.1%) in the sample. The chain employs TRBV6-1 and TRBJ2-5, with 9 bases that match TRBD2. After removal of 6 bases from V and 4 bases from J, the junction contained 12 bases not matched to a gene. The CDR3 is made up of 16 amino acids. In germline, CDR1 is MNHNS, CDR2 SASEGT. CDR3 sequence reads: CASSRTSVGEAETQYF. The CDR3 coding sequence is TGTGCCAGCAGCAGGACTAGCGTCGGAGAGGCAGAGACCCAGTACTTC.